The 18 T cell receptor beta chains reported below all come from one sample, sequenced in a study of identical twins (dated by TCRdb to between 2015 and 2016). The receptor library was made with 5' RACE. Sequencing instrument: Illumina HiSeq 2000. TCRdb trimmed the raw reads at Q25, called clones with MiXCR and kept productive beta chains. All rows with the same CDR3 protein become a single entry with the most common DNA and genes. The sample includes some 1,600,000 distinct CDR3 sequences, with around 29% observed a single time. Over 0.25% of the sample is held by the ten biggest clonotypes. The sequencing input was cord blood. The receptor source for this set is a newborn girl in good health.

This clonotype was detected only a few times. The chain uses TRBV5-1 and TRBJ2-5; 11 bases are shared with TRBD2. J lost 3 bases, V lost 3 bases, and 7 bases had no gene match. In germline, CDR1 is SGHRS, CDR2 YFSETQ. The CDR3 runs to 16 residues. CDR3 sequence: CASSSGTSGAKETQYF. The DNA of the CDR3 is TGCGCCAGCAGCTCAGGGACTAGCGGAGCTAAAGAGACCCAGTACTTC.

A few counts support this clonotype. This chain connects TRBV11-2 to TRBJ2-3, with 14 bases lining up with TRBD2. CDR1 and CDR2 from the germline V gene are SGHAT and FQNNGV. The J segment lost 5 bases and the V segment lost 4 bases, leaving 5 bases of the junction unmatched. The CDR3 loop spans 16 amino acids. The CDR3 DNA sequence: TGTGCCAGCAGCTCCCGGACTAGCGGGGGGAAAGATACGCAGTATTTT. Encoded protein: CASSSRTSGGKDTQYF.

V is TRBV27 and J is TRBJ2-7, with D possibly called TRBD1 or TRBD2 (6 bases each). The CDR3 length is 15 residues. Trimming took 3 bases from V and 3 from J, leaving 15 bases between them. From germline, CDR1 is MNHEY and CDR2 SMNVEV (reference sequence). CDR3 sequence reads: CASSFRGLSRYEQYF. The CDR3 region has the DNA TGTGCCAGCAGTTTCAGGGGACTTTCTCGCTACGAGCAGTACTTC.

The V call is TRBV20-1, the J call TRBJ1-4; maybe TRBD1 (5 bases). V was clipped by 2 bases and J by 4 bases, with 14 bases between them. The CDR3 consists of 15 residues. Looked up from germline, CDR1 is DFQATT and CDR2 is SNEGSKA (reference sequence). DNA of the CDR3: TGCAGTGCTAGACGCGGGGCAGGCTTTAATGAAAAACTGTTTTTT. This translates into CSARRGAGFNEKLFF.

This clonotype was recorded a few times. The CDR3 DNA sequence: TGTGCCAGCAGGCTGCACAGGGGTTGGCAAGAGACCCAGTACTTC. Protein sequence: CASRLHRGWQETQYF. The V gene is TRBV6-2 or TRBV6-3, the J gene TRBJ2-5; 7 bases are a match to TRBD1. The CDR3 runs to 15 residues. Germline CDR1 is MNHEY and CDR2 is SVGEGT. V lost 6 bases, J lost 2 bases, and 9 bases stayed unmatched.

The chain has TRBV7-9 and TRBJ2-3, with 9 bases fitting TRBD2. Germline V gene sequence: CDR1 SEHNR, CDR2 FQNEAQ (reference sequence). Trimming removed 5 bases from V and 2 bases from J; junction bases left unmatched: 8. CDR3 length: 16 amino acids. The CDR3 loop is CASSAPGLAHTDTQYF. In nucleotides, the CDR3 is TGTGCCAGCAGCGCACCGGGACTAGCACACACAGATACGCAGTATTTT. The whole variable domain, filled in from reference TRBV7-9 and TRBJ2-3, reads DTGVSQNPRHKITKRGQNVTFRCDPISEHNRLYWYRQTLGQGPEFLTYFQNEAQLEKSRLLSDRFSAERPKGSFSTLEIQRTEQGDSAMYLCASSAPGLAHTDTQYFGPGTRLTVL.

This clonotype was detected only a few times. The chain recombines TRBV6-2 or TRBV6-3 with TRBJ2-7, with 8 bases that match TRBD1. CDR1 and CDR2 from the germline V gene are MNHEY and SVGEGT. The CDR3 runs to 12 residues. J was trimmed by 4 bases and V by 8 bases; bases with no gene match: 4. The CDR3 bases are TGTGCCAGCCTCAGGGGGCCGTACGAGCAGTACTTC. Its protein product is CASLRGPYEQYF.

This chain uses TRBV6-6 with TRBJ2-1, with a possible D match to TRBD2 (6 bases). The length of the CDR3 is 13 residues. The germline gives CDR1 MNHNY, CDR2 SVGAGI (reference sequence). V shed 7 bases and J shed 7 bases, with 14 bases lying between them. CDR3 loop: CASTQGAGNEQFF. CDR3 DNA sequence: TGTGCCAGCACCCAAGGGGCGGGGAATGAGCAGTTCTTC.

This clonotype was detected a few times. In DNA, the CDR3 is TGTGCCAGCTCACCGCGCCGGGAAACCTACGAGCAGTACTTC. It specifies CASSPRRETYEQYF. The gene calls are TRBV18 and TRBJ2-7; perhaps TRBD2 as D (5 bases). The CDR3 contains 14 residues. Germline V gives CDR1 KGHSH, CDR2 LQKENI. The germline V and J ends were trimmed by 3 bases and 2 bases, with 11 bases remaining between them.

CDR3 bases: TGCAGTGCTAGAGCCATGGGGGTAGCGGACCGAAGCACAGATACGCAGTATTTT. Translating it yields CSARAMGVADRSTDTQYF. The rearrangement links TRBV20-1 to TRBJ2-3; possibly TRBD2 for D (6 bases). The CDR3 runs 18 residues. Germline V lookup: CDR1 DFQATT, CDR2 SNEGSKA (reference sequence). V lost 1 base to trimming and J lost 0 bases, with 20 bases between them.

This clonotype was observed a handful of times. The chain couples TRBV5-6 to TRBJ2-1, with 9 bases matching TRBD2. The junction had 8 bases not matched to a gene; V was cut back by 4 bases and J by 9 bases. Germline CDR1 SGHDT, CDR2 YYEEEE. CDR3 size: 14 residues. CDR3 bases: TGTGCCAGCAGCCCGGCGGGGGGGGTGGGTGAGCAGTTCTTC. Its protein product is CASSPAGGVGEQFF.

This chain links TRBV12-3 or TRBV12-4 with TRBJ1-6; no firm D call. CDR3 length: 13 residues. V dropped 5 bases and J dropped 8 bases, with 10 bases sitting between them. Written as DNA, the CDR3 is TGTGCCAGCAGTCCTGGACCGTATTCACCCCTCCACTTT. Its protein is CASSPGPYSPLHF.

The CDR3 sequence: CASSGGLVGEETQYF. The CDR3 DNA sequence: TGCGCCAGCAGCGGGGGACTAGTGGGAGAAGAGACCCAGTACTTC. This sequence joins TRBV5-1 and TRBJ2-5; 8 bases match TRBD2. Germline V gene sequence: CDR1 SGHRS, CDR2 YFSETQ. V lost 4 bases, J lost 3 bases, and 8 bases stayed unmatched. The CDR3 has 15 amino acids. The full variable domain, its missing parts supplied by reference TRBV5-1 and TRBJ2-5, is KAGVTQTPRYLIKTRGQQVTLSCSPISGHRSVSWYQQTPGQGLQFLFEYFSETQRNKGNFPGRFSGRQFSNSRSEMNVSTLELGDSALYLCASSGGLVGEETQYFGPGTRLLVL.

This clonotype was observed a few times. The CDR3 coding sequence is TGTGCCAGCAGTGAACATCGAGGCCAGCCCCAGCATTTT. The encoded protein is CASSEHRGQPQHF. J is TRBJ1-5 and V is TRBV6-1; D gene uncertain. The CDR3 length is 13 residues. The germline gives CDR1 MNHNS, CDR2 SASEGT. Trimming left V 2 bases short and J 7 bases short, with 9 bases between.

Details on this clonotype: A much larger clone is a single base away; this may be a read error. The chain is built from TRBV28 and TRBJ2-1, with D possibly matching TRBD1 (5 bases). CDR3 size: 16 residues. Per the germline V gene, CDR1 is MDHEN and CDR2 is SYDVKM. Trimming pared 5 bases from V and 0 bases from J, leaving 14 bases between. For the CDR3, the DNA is TGTGCCAGCAGTCCCATGGCTCAGGGCTCCTACAATGAGCAGTTCTTC. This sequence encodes CASSPMAQGSYNEQFF.

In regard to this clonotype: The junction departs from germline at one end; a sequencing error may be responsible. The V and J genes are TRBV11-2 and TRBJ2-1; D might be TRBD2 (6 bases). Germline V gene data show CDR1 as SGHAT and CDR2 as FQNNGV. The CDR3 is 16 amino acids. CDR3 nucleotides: TGTGCTAGCAACCCATCAACTAGCTCTTCTTACAATGAGCAGTTCTTC. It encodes CASNPSTSSSYNEQFF.

In DNA form, the CDR3 reads TGCAGTGCCGGGAGTTGGGAGTTGGGAGAGCAGTTCTTC. The encoded protein is CSAGSWELGEQFF. The chain recombines TRBV20-1 with TRBJ2-1; possibly TRBD2 for D (6 bases). The V end lost 6 bases, the J end lost 10 bases, and 19 bases lay between the germline ends. The CDR3 has 13 amino acids. Germline V gene lookup returns CDR1 DFQATT and CDR2 SNEGSKA (reference sequence).

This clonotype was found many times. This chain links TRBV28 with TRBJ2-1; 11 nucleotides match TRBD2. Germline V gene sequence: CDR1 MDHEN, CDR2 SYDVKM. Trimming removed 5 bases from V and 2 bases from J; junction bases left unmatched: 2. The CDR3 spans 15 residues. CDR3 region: CASSDSGRAYNEQFF. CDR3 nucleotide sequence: TGTGCCAGCAGTGATAGCGGGAGGGCCTACAATGAGCAGTTCTTC. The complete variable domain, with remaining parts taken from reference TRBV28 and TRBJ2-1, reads DVKVTQSSRYLVKRTGEKVFLECVQDMDHENMFWYRQDPGLGLRLIYFSYDVKMKEKGDIPEGYSVSREKKERFSLILESASTNQTSMYLCASSDSGRAYNEQFFGPGTRLTVL.